This T cell receptor (beta chain) was sequenced during a study of CD8 T cells in ankylosing spondylitis. TCRdb itself ran the 5' RACE reads through MiXCR, one entry per CDR3 protein. The sample lists about 310,000 distinct CDR3 sequences, less than 25% seen once, with 3.5% in the top ten. The CDR3 has 14 residues. The germline V gene encodes CDR1 MNHEY and CDR2 SMNVEV (reference sequence). This clonotype was seen only a few times. Germline is not matched at one junction end, which may reflect a read error. This clonotype originated in a female donor with ankylosing spondylitis or in good health (not recorded which). Sample: blood, either unsorted or a sorted T cell fraction (not recorded which). The chain uses TRBV27 and TRBJ2-7; 8 bases fit TRBD2. The DNA of the CDR3 is TGTGCCAGCACTTTAGAGAGCGGGAGATACGAGCAGTACTTC. Translating it yields CASTLESGRYEQYF.